This T cell receptor (beta chain) was documented in a study of cytomegalovirus exposure and HLA in healthy donors. Background on the study: In an earlier analysis, approximately 120 million unique TCR beta sequences were found from some 200 million T cells. Around 77 million unique TCRs from HLA-typed donors made up an early data release.

This CDR3 is 15 amino acids long. V lost 0 bases, J lost 5 bases, and 2 bases stayed unmatched. The germline CDR1 and CDR2 sequences are SGHRS and YFSETQ. Study conclusions and caveats: In a later analysis, HLA-associated TCR beta chains were more clonally expanded than equally common others.

Concerning this clone: Its antigen is currently unknown.

The PCR made use of 60 Vbeta and 13 Jbeta primers. Clones were sequenced by immunoSEQ multiplex PCR, and TCRdb holds only the in-frame ones, with some missing. The profile covers roughly 90,000 clones, with 82% appearing a single time and about 3.4% taken by the ten largest. This TCR was recovered from a man aged 25-45 years in good health and CMV-seropositive. The rearrangement uses TRBV5-1 and TRBJ2-1, with 10 bases that match TRBD1. The sequenced sample consisted of PBMCs. The CDR3 is CASSLAGQGDNEQFF. DNA for the CDR3: TGCGCCAGCAGCTTGGCCGGACAGGGGGACAATGAGCAGTTCTTC.